This TCR beta chain was profiled in a study of shared clonotypes between healthy human individuals. Sequencing used immunoSEQ multiplex PCR; TCRdb keeps in-frame clones, though not all of them. The sample contains about 1 million clones, approximately 68% of which appear only once. Germline V gene lookup returns CDR1 MDHEN and CDR2 SYDVKM. V lost 3 bases and J 6 bases, leaving 8 bases between the germline ends. The CDR3 totals 13 residues. This sequence joins TRBV28 and TRBJ2-2, with D possibly matching TRBD2 (6 bases). Source material: memory CD4+ T cells sorted from blood. Stated subset: CD45RA-negative fraction. This TCR came from a man aged 18 to 29 in good health. The CDR3 nucleotides read TGTGCCAGCAGTTTCCCGGGGGCCGGGGAGCTGTTTTTT. This sequence encodes CASSFPGAGELFF.